This paragraph reports one T cell receptor (beta chain). What it recognizes is unknown. Looked up from germline, CDR1 is SGDLS and CDR2 is YYNGEE. V was trimmed by 1 base and J by 6 bases, leaving 10 bases between them. This CDR3 is 14 amino acids long. This sample stems from a study of T cells in narcolepsy. Study summary: Healthy controls were enrolled alongside patients with narcolepsy type 1 or type 2.

General study results and limits: Comparing one patient's CSF and blood CD4+ clonotypes highlighted HCRT- and TRIB2-specific autoreactive clonotypes.

Profiling relied on immunoSEQ multiplex PCR, and the TCRdb table lists in-frame clones only, not all of them. The data contain about 34,000 clones, approximately 78% of them singletons. This TCR came from a human donor with narcolepsy. Input material: CD45RA- memory CD4+ T cells from PBMCs. V is TRBV9 and J is TRBJ2-2; D is unclear. CDR3 in DNA: TGTGCCAGCAGCGTATTGGCTGCTCCCGGGGAGCTGTTTTTT. It encodes CASSVLAAPGELFF.